The 27 T cell receptor beta chains below come from one sample, sequenced in a study of shared clonotypes between healthy human individuals (dated by TCRdb to about 2020). The protocol used for the library was the immunoSEQ multiplex PCR assay. What TCRdb holds here is the immuneACCESS table cut down to in-frame rearrangements. Part of the clones is not present; checked against another copy, under half of the missing clones reflect an unresolved V gene, and the others are unexplained. Recorded for this sample are 1,500,000 or so clones; approximately 98.5% of them occurred a single time. Of the sample, about 0.35% falls within the top ten clones. Material: naive CD4+ T cells sorted from blood. Interpreted using the paper, the cell subset or site label stands for: CD45RA+ positively selected. These receptor sequences come from a man aged 25-45 years in good health.

In the case of this clone: At the DNA level, this CDR3 is encoded by other sequences in the same sample as well. In DNA form, the CDR3 reads TGTGCCAGCAGCTTAAGGCCCACAGATACGCAGTATTTT. It translates to CASSLRPTDTQYF. The chain recombines TRBV7-2 with TRBJ2-3; D is unclear. CDR1 is SGHTA and CDR2 is FQGNSA in the germline V gene. The CDR3 is made up of 13 amino acids. Deletions cut 2 bases from V and 2 bases from J, with 5 bases between.

The V gene is TRBV4-1, the J gene TRBJ2-7; no clear D gene. CDR3 size: 15 residues. Trimming left V 1 base short and J 3 bases short, with 13 bases between. Germline assignment: CDR1 MGHRA and CDR2 YSYEKL. This chain's CDR3 is CASSQAGRKGYEQYF. CDR3 nucleotides: TGCGCCAGCAGCCAAGCAGGAAGGAAGGGCTACGAGCAGTACTTC.

The chain couples TRBV9 to TRBJ2-7; D uncertain. CDR3 length equals 14 residues. Trimming pared 0 bases from V and 0 bases from J, leaving 7 bases between. CDR1 is SGDLS, CDR2 YYNGEE, per germline. The CDR3 DNA reads as TGTGCCAGCAGCGTAGCTGAACACTCCTACGAGCAGTACTTC. Its translation: CASSVAEHSYEQYF.

The chain is built from TRBV9 and TRBJ2-3; 7 positions match TRBD2. This CDR3 is built from 16 residues. J was trimmed by 2 bases and V by 0 bases; bases with no gene match: 6. Germline V gene sequence: CDR1 SGDLS, CDR2 YYNGEE. CDR3 region: CASSVGSGRHTDTQYF. CDR3 DNA sequence: TGTGCCAGCAGCGTAGGCTCCGGGAGGCACACAGATACGCAGTATTTT. The variable domain in full, with the rest retrieved from reference TRBV9 and TRBJ2-3, is DSGVTQTPKHLITATGQRVTLRCSPRSGDLSVYWYQQSLDQGLQFLIQYYNGEERAKGNILERFSAQQFPDLHSELNLSSLELGDSALYFCASSVGSGRHTDTQYFGPGTRLTVL.

The chain has TRBV6-5 and TRBJ2-7, with 10 bases matching TRBD1. Germline-derived CDR1 and CDR2 are MNHEY and SVGAGI. The V and J ends lost 5 bases and 2 bases, in that order; junction bases with no gene match: 6. The CDR3 has 15 residues. The CDR3 nucleotides read TGTGCCAGCAGTAACGACAGGGGGCGCACCTACGAGCAGTACTTC. It yields the protein CASSNDRGRTYEQYF.

The genes are TRBV15 and TRBJ2-7; 7 bases match TRBD2. Germline V gives CDR1 LNHNV, CDR2 YYDKDF (reference sequence). The V and J ends lost 1 base and 7 bases, in that order; junction bases with no gene match: 16. The CDR3 extends over 17 amino acids. In DNA, the CDR3 is TGTGCCACCAGCAGAGTCGCGGGAGCCGTCTCCCCCTGGGAGCAGTACTTC. Translating it yields CATSRVAGAVSPWEQYF.

The gene calls are TRBV7-9 and TRBJ2-1, with a tentative D call TRBD2 (6 bases). Germline V CDR1 and CDR2: SEHNR, FQNEAQ (reference sequence). This CDR3 comprises 17 residues. Trimming cost V 4 bases and J 2 bases, with 18 bases left between them. CDR3 residues: CASSSMGPGLAYNEQFF. The CDR3, as DNA: TGTGCCAGCAGCTCAATGGGACCGGGACTTGCCTACAATGAGCAGTTCTTC.

This chain connects TRBV14 to TRBJ1-2; D not certain. V was clipped by 2 bases and J by 3 bases, with 7 bases between them. The CDR3 extends over 13 amino acids. The germline V gene encodes CDR1 SGHDN and CDR2 FVKESK. The CDR3 here is CASSQFEDYGYTF. The CDR3 DNA sequence: TGTGCCAGCAGCCAATTCGAAGACTATGGCTACACCTTC. Full variable domain (remainder filled in from reference TRBV14 and TRBJ1-2): EAGVTQFPSHSVIEKGQTVTLRCDPISGHDNLYWYRRVMGKEIKFLLHFVKESKQDESGMPNNRFLAERTGGTYSTLKVQPAELEDSGVYFCASSQFEDYGYTFGSGTRLTVV.

V and J are TRBV19 and TRBJ2-7, with 7 positions matching TRBD1. Germline CDR1 reads LNHDA; CDR2 reads SQIVND (reference sequence). CDR3 size: 15 residues. The trim removed 4 bases at V and 2 bases at J, leaving 8 bases unmatched. The DNA for the CDR3 is TGTGCCAGTAGTAGATCGACAGGGTCAACCTACGAGCAGTACTTC. It encodes CASSRSTGSTYEQYF. Drawing the rest from reference TRBV19 and TRBJ2-7, the complete variable domain is DGGITQSPKYLFRKEGQNVTLSCEQNLNHDAMYWYRQDPGQGLRLIYYSQIVNDFQKGDIAEGYSVSREKKESFPLTVTSAQKNPTAFYLCASSRSTGSTYEQYFGPGTRLTVT.

This clone was observed a single time. The sample has other DNA sequences that encode this CDR3 too. The chain is built from TRBV7-9 and TRBJ2-5, with D hard to call. V lost 6 bases and J 5 bases, leaving 7 bases between the germline ends. Germline V gene data show CDR1 as SEHNR and CDR2 as FQNEAQ (reference sequence). This CDR3 is built from 11 residues. As DNA, the CDR3 is TGTGCCAGCAGTTCTGGGGAGACCCAGTACTTC. It yields the protein CASSSGETQYF.

The chain couples TRBV7-9 to TRBJ2-2; TRBD1 matches at 7 bases. Trimming took 5 bases from V and 2 from J; bases not matched to a gene: 8. There are 16 residues in the CDR3. Germline V gene sequence: CDR1 SEHNR, CDR2 FQNEAQ (reference sequence). The CDR3 sequence: CASSVTGTANTGELFF. The CDR3 DNA sequence: TGTGCCAGCAGCGTAACCGGGACAGCAAACACCGGGGAGCTGTTTTTT.

The V call is TRBV7-2, the J call TRBJ1-5; D unclear. The CDR3 loop spans 14 amino acids. V was clipped by 3 bases and J by 5 bases, with 11 bases between them. Germline CDR1 reads SGHTA; CDR2 reads FQGNSA. The chain's CDR3 is CASSFLSLDQPQHF. The CDR3 DNA sequence: TGTGCCAGCAGCTTTTTATCCTTGGATCAGCCCCAGCATTTT.

CDR3 DNA: TGTGCCAGCAGCGATCGACACCTCAATGAGCAGTTCTTC. Translating gives CASSDRHLNEQFF. The chain couples TRBV7-3 to TRBJ2-1; D gene ambiguous. This CDR3 is 13 amino acids long. Germline CDR1 and CDR2: SGHTA and FQGTGA. V shed 5 bases and J shed 6 bases, with 11 bases lying between them.

The CDR3 loop is CASSIDGYGYTF. The CDR3 nucleotides are TGTGCCAGTAGTATAGACGGCTATGGCTACACCTTC. The chain recombines TRBV19 with TRBJ1-2, with unresolved D. Germline-derived CDR1 and CDR2 are LNHDA and SQIVND (reference sequence). CDR3 length equals 12 residues. Trimming cost V 0 bases and J 4 bases, with 3 bases left between them.

The gene calls are TRBV18 and TRBJ2-5; unclear D gene. The germline V and J ends were trimmed by 5 bases and 5 bases, with 12 bases remaining between them. CDR3 length: 13 amino acids. The germline CDR1 and CDR2 sequences are KGHSH and LQKENI. The CDR3 DNA is TGTGCCAGCTCATTATTGGGTCTGGAGACCCAGTACTTC. Amino acid sequence: CASSLLGLETQYF.

The chain couples TRBV19 to TRBJ1-2; D is perhaps TRBD1 (5 bases). Trimming shortened V by 2 bases and J by 4 bases, and 17 bases separated the two germline ends. The CDR3 is 16 residues long. Germline V gives CDR1 LNHDA, CDR2 SQIVND (reference sequence). As DNA, the CDR3 is TGTGCCAGTAGTATAAATCCAGGGCAGGTGGCCTATGGCTACACCTTC. It specifies CASSINPGQVAYGYTF. The full variable domain, in which reference TRBV19 and TRBJ1-2 provide the parts outside the CDR3, is DGGITQSPKYLFRKEGQNVTLSCEQNLNHDAMYWYRQDPGQGLRLIYYSQIVNDFQKGDIAEGYSVSREKKESFPLTVTSAQKNPTAFYLCASSINPGQVAYGYTFGSGTRLTVV.

The V and J genes are TRBV6-5 and TRBJ1-4; D uncertain. The CDR3 extends over 11 amino acids. Germline CDR1 reads MNHEY; CDR2 reads SVGAGI. V lost 11 bases and J lost 3, with 7 bases in between. CDR3 in amino acids: CAVVANEKLFF. Here the CDR3 DNA reads TGTGCCGTTGTGGCTAATGAAAAACTGTTTTTT.

As regards this clone: Other DNA sequences within the sample encode an identical CDR3. The rearrangement links TRBV5-4 to TRBJ1-5, with a tentative D call TRBD1 (5 bases). Germline CDR1 SGHNT, CDR2 YYREEE (reference sequence). With 0 bases removed from V and 5 bases from J, the gap between germline ends came to 6 bases. CDR3 length: 13 residues. The CDR3: CASSLAGDQPQHF. CDR3 sequence (DNA): TGTGCCAGCAGCTTGGCGGGGGATCAGCCCCAGCATTTT. The whole variable domain, remainder taken from reference TRBV5-4 and TRBJ1-5, is ETGVTQSPTHLIKTRGQQVTLRCSSQSGHNTVSWYQQALGQGPQFIFQYYREEENGRGNFPPRFSGLQFPNYSSELNVNALELDDSALYLCASSLAGDQPQHFGDGTRLSIL.

The chain's CDR3 is CASRGRGLGTEAFF. The CDR3 nucleotides read TGTGCCAGTAGAGGGAGAGGCTTGGGAACTGAAGCTTTCTTT. The rearrangement uses TRBV19 and TRBJ1-1, with D unclear. The CDR3 length is 14 residues. Between the trimmed V and J ends, which lost 6 bases and 5 bases, there was a span of 16 bases. Germline loops: CDR1 LNHDA, CDR2 SQIVND (reference sequence).

The chain employs TRBV28 and TRBJ2-2; D may be TRBD2 (6 bases). The V gene's germline CDR1 is MDHEN and CDR2 SYDVKM. This CDR3 contains 16 residues. Between the trimmed V and J ends, which lost 2 bases and 6 bases, there was a span of 16 bases. The CDR3 is CASSLRRPAGPGELFF. The CDR3 coding sequence is TGTGCCAGCAGTTTAAGGCGGCCCGCGGGGCCCGGGGAGCTGTTTTTT. Based on the CDR3 plus reference TRBV28 and TRBJ2-2, the full variable domain is DVKVTQSSRYLVKRTGEKVFLECVQDMDHENMFWYRQDPGLGLRLIYFSYDVKMKEKGDIPEGYSVSREKKERFSLILESASTNQTSMYLCASSLRRPAGPGELFFGEGSRLTVL.

The chain couples TRBV9 to TRBJ2-3, with 8 bases that match TRBD1. The CDR3 runs to 14 residues. Germline values: CDR1 SGDLS, CDR2 YYNGEE. V dropped 6 bases and J dropped 2; count of bases not matched to a gene: 5. This CDR3 reads CASTVGQVTDTQYF. The CDR3 bases are TGTGCCAGCACGGTGGGACAGGTCACAGATACGCAGTATTTT.

This clone was observed once. The CDR3 reads CASSPQGLVDTQYF. CDR3 bases: TGTGCCAGCTCACCACAGGGATTGGTAGATACGCAGTATTTT. The chain combines TRBV18 with TRBJ2-3; D gene uncertain. The CDR3 totals 14 residues. Germline CDR1 KGHSH, CDR2 LQKENI. The V end lost 1 base, the J end lost 5 bases, and 10 bases lay between the germline ends. Supplemented by reference TRBV18 and TRBJ2-3, the full variable domain reads NAGVMQNPRHLVRRRGQEARLRCSPMKGHSHVYWYRQLPEEGLKFMVYLQKENIIDESGMPKERFSAEFPKEGPSILRIQQVVRGDSAAYFCASSPQGLVDTQYFGPGTRLTVL.

The V and J genes are TRBV5-1 and TRBJ2-7; TRBD2 is a possible D gene (6 bases). The germline V gene has CDR1 SGHRS and CDR2 YFSETQ. CDR3 length: 17 residues. The ends were cut back, 4 bases at V and 5 bases at J, with 25 bases in the middle. DNA for the CDR3: TGCGCCAGCAGCCAAGGGGAGCGCACCGAGCGGGTCCACGAGCAGTACTTC. Amino acids: CASSQGERTERVHEQYF.

The DNA for the CDR3 is TGTGCCAGCAAACACGGGACTAGCGGCACCTACGAGCAGTACTTC. Translation: CASKHGTSGTYEQYF. The chain links TRBV6-5 to TRBJ2-7; 11 bases match TRBD2. Germline trimming cut 7 bases from V and 2 bases from J; bases unmatched to any gene: 7. The CDR3 runs 15 residues. The germline V gene has CDR1 MNHEY and CDR2 SVGAGI.

Worth noting for this clone: The sample has other DNA sequences that encode this CDR3 too. This chain links TRBV5-1 with TRBJ2-7; D possibly corresponds to TRBD1 (6 bases). Trimming took off 4 bases at V and 6 bases at J, with 11 bases between the two ends. The CDR3 contains 12 residues. Germline V gene data show CDR1 as SGHRS and CDR2 as YFSETQ. The CDR3 DNA is TGCGCCAGCAGCCGGGAAGGGGGCGAGCAGTACTTC. Translated, it gives CASSREGGEQYF.

The chain combines TRBV5-4 with TRBJ1-2; no clear D. Deletions cut 5 bases from V and 7 bases from J, with 9 bases between. Germline lookup yields CDR1 SGHNT and CDR2 YYREEE (reference sequence). The CDR3 loop spans 11 amino acids. The CDR3: CASRSRIGYTF. The DNA for the CDR3 is TGTGCCAGCAGATCTAGGATTGGCTACACCTTC.

The genes are TRBV6-6 and TRBJ2-1; no clear D gene. V dropped 1 base and J dropped 3 bases, with 10 bases sitting between them. Germline CDR1 reads MNHNY; CDR2 reads SVGAGI (reference sequence). CDR3 size: 15 residues. CDR3 DNA sequence: TGTGCCAGCAGTTACTTAGGGTTAGGCTACAATGAGCAGTTCTTC. Protein sequence: CASSYLGLGYNEQFF.